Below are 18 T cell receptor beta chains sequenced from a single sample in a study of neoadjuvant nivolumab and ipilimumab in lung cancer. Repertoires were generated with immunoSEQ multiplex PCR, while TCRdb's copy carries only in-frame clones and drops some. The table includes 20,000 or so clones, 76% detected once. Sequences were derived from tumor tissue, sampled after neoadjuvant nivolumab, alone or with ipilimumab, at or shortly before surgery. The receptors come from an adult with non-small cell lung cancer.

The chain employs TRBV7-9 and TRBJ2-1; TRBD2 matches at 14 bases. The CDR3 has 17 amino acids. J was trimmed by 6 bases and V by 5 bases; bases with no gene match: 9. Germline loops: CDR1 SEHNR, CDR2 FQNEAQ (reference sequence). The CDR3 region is CASSQMKGLAGVNEQFF. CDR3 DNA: TGTGCCAGCAGCCAGATGAAGGGACTAGCGGGAGTCAATGAGCAGTTCTTC.

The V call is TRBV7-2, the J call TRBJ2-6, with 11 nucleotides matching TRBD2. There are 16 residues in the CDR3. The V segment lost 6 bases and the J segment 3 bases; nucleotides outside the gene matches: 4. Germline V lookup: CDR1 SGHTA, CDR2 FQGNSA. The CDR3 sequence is CASSLAGGLGANVLTF. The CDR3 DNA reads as TGTGCCAGCAGTCTAGCGGGAGGACTTGGGGCCAACGTCCTGACTTTC.

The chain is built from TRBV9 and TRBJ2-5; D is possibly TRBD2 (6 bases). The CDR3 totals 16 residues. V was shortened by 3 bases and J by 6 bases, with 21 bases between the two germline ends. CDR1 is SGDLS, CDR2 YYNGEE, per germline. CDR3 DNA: TGTGCCAGCAGCGGACGATGGGGTCTAGCGTGGAAGACCCAGTACTTC. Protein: CASSGRWGLAWKTQYF.

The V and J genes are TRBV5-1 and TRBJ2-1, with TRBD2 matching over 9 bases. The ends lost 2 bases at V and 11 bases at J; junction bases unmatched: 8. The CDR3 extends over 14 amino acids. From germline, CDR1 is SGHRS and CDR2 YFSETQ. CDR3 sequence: CASSFGSGRMKQFF. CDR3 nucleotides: TGCGCCAGCAGCTTCGGTAGCGGGAGAATGAAGCAGTTCTTC.

The CDR3 protein is CASSRTDWTDEQYF. The DNA for the CDR3 is TGTGCCAGCAGCCGTACCGACTGGACCGACGAGCAGTACTTC. The V call is TRBV13, the J call TRBJ2-7; D call uncertain. V was clipped by 5 bases and J by 5 bases, with 16 bases between them. Germline-derived CDR1 and CDR2 are PRHDT and FYEKMQ (reference sequence). The CDR3 is made up of 14 amino acids.

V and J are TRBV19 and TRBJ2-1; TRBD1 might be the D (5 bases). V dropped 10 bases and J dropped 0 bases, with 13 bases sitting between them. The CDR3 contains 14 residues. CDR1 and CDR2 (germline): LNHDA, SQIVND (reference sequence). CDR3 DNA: TGTGCCACATTAGGACATTCCTCCTACAATGAGCAGTTCTTC. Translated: CATLGHSSYNEQFF.

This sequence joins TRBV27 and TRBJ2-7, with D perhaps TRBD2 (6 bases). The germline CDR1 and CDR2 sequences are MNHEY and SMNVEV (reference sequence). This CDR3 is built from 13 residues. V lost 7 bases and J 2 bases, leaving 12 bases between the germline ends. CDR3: CASKGLTTYEQYF. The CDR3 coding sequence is TGTGCCAGCAAGGGACTTACAACCTACGAGCAGTACTTC.

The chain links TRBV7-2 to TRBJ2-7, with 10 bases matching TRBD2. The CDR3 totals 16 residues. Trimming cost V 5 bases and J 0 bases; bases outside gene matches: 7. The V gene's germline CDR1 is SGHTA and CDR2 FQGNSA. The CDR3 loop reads CASSPVAGGFSYEQYF. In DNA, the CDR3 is TGTGCCAGCAGCCCAGTAGCGGGAGGTTTCTCCTACGAGCAGTACTTC.

DNA for the CDR3: TGCAGCTCCGCGGACAGGTACCAAGAGACCCAGTACTTC. It translates to CSSADRYQETQYF. This chain uses TRBV29-1 with TRBJ2-5, with 7 bases that match TRBD1. The trim removed 8 bases at V and 0 bases at J, leaving 6 bases unmatched. Per the germline V gene, CDR1 is SQVTM and CDR2 is ANQGSEA. The CDR3 runs 13 residues.

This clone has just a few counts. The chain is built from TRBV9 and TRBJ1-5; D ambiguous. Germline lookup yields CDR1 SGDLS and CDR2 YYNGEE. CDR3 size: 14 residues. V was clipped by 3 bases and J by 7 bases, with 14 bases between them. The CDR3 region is CASSADPTNQPQHF. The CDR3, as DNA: TGTGCCAGCAGCGCAGACCCTACCAACCAGCCCCAGCATTTT.

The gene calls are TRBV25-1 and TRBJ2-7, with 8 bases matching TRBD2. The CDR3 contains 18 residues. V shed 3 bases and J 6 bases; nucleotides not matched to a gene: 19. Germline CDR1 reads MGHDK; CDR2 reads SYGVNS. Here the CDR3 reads CASSEMVEGGGGQGEQYF. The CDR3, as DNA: TGTGCCAGCAGTGAGATGGTGGAGGGAGGCGGGGGGCAGGGCGAGCAGTACTTC.

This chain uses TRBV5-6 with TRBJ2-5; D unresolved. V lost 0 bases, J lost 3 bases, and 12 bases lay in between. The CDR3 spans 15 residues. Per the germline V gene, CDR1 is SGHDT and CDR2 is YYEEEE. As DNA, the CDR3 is TGTGCCAGCAGCTTGGTTTCTGGGGATAAAGAGACCCAGTACTTC. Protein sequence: CASSLVSGDKETQYF.

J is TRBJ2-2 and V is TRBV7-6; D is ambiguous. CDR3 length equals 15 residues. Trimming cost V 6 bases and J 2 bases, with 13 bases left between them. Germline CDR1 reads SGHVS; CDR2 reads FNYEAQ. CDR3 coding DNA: TGTGCCAGCAGTCCAAGGACGGACAACACCGGGGAGCTGTTTTTT. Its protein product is CASSPRTDNTGELFF.

CDR3 protein: CASSLELGGTEAFF. CDR3 DNA sequence: TGTGCCAGCAGCTTAGAATTGGGGGGCACTGAAGCTTTCTTT. The gene calls are TRBV7-8 and TRBJ1-1; possibly TRBD1 for D (5 bases). V was cut by 1 base and J by 4 bases, with 10 bases left in between. The CDR3 sequence is 14 residues long. From germline, CDR1 is SGHVS and CDR2 FQNEAQ.

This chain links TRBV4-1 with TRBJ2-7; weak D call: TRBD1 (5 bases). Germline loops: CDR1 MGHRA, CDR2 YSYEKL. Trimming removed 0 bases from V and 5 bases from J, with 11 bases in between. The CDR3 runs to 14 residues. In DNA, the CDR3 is TGCGCCAGCAGCCAAGATTCCAGGGCCAACGAGCAGTACTTC. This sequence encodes CASSQDSRANEQYF.

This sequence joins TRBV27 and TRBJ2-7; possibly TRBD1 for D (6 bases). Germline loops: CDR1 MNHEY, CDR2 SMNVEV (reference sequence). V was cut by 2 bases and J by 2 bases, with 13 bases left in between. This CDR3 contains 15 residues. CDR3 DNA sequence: TGTGCCAGCAGTTTACAGTACAGGGAAACCTACGAGCAGTACTTC. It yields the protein CASSLQYRETYEQYF.

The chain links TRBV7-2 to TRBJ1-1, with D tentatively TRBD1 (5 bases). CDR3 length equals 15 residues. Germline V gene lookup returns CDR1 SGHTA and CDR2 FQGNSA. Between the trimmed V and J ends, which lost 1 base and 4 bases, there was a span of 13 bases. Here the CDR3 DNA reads TGTGCCAGCAGCTTAGTCCCAGGGTCAACCACTGAAGCTTTCTTT. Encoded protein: CASSLVPGSTTEAFF.

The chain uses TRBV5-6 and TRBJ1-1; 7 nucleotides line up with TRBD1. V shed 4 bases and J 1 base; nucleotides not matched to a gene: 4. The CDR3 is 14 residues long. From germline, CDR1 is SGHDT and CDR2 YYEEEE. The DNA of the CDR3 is TGTGCCAGCAGCCCGCGGGACAGGAACACTGAAGCTTTCTTT. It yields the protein CASSPRDRNTEAFF. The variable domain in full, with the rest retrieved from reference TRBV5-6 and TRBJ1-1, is DAGVTQSPTHLIKTRGQQVTLRCSPKSGHDTVSWYQQALGQGPQFIFQYYEEEERQRGNFPDRFSGHQFPNYSSELNVNALLLGDSALYLCASSPRDRNTEAFFGQGTRLTVV.